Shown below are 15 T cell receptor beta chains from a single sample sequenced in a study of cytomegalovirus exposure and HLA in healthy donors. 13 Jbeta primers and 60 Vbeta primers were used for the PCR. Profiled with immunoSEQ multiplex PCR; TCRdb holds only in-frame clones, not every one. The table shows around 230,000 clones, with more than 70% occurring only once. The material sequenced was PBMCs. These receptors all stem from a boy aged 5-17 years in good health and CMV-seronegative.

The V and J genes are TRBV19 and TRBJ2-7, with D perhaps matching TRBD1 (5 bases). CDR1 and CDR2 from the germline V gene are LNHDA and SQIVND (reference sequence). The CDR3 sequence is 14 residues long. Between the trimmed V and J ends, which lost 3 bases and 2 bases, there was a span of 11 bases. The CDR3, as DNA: TGTGCCAGTAGTATCAGGGCGCCCACCTACGAGCAGTACTTC. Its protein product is CASSIRAPTYEQYF. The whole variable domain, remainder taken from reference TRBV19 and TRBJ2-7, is DGGITQSPKYLFRKEGQNVTLSCEQNLNHDAMYWYRQDPGQGLRLIYYSQIVNDFQKGDIAEGYSVSREKKESFPLTVTSAQKNPTAFYLCASSIRAPTYEQYFGPGTRLTVT.

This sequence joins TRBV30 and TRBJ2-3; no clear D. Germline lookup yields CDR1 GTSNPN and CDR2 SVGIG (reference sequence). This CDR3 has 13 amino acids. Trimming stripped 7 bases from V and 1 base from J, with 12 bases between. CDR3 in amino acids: CAFWAWGTDTQYF. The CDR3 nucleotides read TGTGCCTTTTGGGCCTGGGGCACAGATACGCAGTATTTT.

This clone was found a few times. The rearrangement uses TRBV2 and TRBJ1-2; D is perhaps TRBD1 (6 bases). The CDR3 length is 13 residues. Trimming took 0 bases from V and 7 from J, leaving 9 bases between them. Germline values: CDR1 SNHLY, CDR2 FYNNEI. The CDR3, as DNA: TGTGCCAGCAGTGAAGCGTTAGGGGGTGGCTACACCTTC. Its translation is CASSEALGGGYTF. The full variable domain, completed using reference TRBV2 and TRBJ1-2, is EPEVTQTPSHQVTQMGQEVILRCVPISNHLYFYWYRQILGQKVEFLVSFYNNEISEKSEIFDDQFSVERPDGSNFTLKIRSTKLEDSAMYFCASSEALGGGYTFGSGTRLTVV.

CDR3 nucleotide sequence: TGTGCCAGCAGCCGAAACAGGGGCCGGAGGACAGATACGCAGTATTTT. Translating gives CASSRNRGRRTDTQYF. The V and J genes are TRBV13 and TRBJ2-3; 7 bases fit TRBD1. Germline values: CDR1 PRHDT, CDR2 FYEKMQ (reference sequence). The ends lost 5 bases at V and 3 bases at J; junction bases unmatched: 11. The CDR3 spans 16 residues.

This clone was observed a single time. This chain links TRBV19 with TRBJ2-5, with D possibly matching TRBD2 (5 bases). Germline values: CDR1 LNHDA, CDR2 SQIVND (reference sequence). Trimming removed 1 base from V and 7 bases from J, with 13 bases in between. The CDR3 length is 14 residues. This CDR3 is CASSIGPLEGTQYF. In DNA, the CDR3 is TGTGCCAGTAGTATAGGGCCACTAGAGGGGACCCAGTACTTC.

The CDR3, as DNA: TGCGCCAGCAGTGAGTCTATATGGGGCAGCTCCTACGAGCAGTACTTC. This encodes CASSESIWGSSYEQYF. This chain joins TRBV10-1 and TRBJ2-7, with D tentatively TRBD1 (5 bases). Between the trimmed V and J ends, which lost 0 bases and 0 bases, there was a span of 12 bases. CDR1 and CDR2 from the germline V gene are WNHNN and SYGVQD (reference sequence). The CDR3 is made up of 16 amino acids.

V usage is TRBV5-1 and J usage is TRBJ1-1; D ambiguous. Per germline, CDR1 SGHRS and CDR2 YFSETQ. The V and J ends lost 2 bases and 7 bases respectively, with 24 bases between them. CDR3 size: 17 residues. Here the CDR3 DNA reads TGCGCCAGCAGCTTAAGTAGCCCGCAGAGGCGCCTGGGTGAAGCTTTCTTT. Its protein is CASSLSSPQRRLGEAFF.

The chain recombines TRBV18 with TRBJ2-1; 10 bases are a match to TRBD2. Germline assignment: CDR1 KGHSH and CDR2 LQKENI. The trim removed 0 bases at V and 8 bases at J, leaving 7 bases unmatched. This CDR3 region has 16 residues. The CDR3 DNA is TGTGCCAGCTCACCACCGGGGAGCGGGAGGGAGCATGAGCAGTTCTTC. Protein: CASSPPGSGREHEQFF.

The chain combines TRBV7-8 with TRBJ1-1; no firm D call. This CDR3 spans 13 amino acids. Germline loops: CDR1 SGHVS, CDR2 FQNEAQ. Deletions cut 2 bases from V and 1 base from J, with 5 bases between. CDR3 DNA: TGTGCCAGCAGCTTAAGCCAGAACACTGAAGCTTTCTTT. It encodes CASSLSQNTEAFF.

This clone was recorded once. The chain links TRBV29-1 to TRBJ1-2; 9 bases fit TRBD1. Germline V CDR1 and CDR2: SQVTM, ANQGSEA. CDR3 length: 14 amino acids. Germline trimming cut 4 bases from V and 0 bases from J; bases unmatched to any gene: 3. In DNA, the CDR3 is TGCAGCGTTGTGGGGACAGGGACTAACTATGGCTACACCTTC. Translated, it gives CSVVGTGTNYGYTF.

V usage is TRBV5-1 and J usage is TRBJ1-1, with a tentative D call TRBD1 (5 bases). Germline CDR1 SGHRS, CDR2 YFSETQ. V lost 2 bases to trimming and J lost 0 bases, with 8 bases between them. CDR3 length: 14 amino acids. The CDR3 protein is CASSLSGMNTEAFF. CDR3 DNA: TGCGCCAGCAGCTTATCAGGGATGAACACTGAAGCTTTCTTT.

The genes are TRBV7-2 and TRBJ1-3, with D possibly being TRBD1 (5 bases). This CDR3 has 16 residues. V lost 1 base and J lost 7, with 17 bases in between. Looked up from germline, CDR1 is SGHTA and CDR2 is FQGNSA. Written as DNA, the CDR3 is TGTGCCAGCAGCTTAGGGTGGGCAGGGCGCTCGAACACCATATATTTT. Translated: CASSLGWAGRSNTIYF.

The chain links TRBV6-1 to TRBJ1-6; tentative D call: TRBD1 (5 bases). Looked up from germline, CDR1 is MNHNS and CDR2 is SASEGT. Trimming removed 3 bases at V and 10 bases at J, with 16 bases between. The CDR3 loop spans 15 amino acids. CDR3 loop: CASSELGPTESPLHF. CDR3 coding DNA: TGTGCCAGCAGTGAGCTAGGGCCGACAGAATCACCCCTCCACTTT.

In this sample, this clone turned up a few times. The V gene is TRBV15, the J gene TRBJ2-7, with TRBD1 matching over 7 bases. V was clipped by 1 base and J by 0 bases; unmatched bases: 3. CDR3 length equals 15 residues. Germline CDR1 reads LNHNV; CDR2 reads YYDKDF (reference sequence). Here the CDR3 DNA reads TGTGCCACCAGCAGAGGAGGGACAGTCTCCTACGAGCAGTACTTC. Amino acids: CATSRGGTVSYEQYF.

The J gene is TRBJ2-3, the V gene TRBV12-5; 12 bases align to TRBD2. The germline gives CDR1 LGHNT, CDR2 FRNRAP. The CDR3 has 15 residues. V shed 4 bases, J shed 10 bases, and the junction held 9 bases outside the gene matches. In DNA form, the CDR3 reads TGTGCTAGTGGTTATGCTAGCGGGGGGGCCGGGGCGCAGTATTTT. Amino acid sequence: CASGYASGGAGAQYF.